This entry is about one T cell receptor beta chain. Its antigen is unidentified. At one end the junction does not follow the germline gene, possibly because of a read error. This entry belongs to a study of T cell responses to AZD1222 COVID-19 vaccine. Clones were read by immunoSEQ multiplex PCR, and TCRdb kept only the in-frame ones, dropping some. Of tens of thousands of clones in the sample, around nine tenths are singletons; the top ten hold around a tenth. Per germline, CDR1 SQVTM and CDR2 ANQGSEA. This CDR3 contains 12 residues. General study results and limits: The donor group comprised mostly white British people and more females; the analysis possibly underestimated clonal diversity. Among those given AZD1222, only 6 or 7 were seropositive at baseline. Unmutated variant regions are reportedly targeted by nearly half of spike-specific TCRs.

The TCR comes from an adult who received the AZD1222 COVID-19 vaccine. This sequence joins TRBV29-1 and TRBJ1-2; 7 bases agree with TRBD1. The material sequenced was peripheral blood, taken 28 days after the second AZD1222 dose. The CDR3 spells CSIDPGGYGYTF. Here the CDR3 DNA reads TGCAGCATTGACCCAGGGGGCTATGGCTACACCTTC.